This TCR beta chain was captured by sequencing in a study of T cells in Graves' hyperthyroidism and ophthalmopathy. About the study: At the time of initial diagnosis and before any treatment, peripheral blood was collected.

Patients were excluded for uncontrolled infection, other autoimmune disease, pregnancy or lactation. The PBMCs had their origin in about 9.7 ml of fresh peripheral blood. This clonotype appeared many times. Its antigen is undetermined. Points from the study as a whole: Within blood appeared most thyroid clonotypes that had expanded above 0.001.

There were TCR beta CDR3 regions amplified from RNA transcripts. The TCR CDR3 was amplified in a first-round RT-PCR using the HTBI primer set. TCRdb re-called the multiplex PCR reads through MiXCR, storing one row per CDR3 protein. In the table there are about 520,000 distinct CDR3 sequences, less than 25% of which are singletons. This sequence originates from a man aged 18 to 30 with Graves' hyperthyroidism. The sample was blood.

CDR3 in DNA: TGTGCCAGCAGTTTGATGGACAGGGGGCTAACTGAAGCTTTCTTT. It translates to CASSLMDRGLTEAFF. The chain recombines TRBV28 with TRBJ1-1, with 11 bases identical to TRBD1. The trim removed 3 bases at V and 5 bases at J, leaving 5 bases unmatched. Germline assignment: CDR1 MDHEN and CDR2 SYDVKM. The CDR3 contains 15 residues.